Listed here are 16 T cell receptor beta chains from one sample, sequenced in a study of Tregs in tolerant kidney transplant recipients. The nonmyeloablative bone marrow transplants came from related graft donors, with transient mixed chimerism. TCRdb's copy holds only in-frame clones and misses some; the assay was immunoSEQ multiplex PCR. The sample lists about 52,000 clones; over 80% were seen once. The sample was CD8+ T cells from blood (PBMCs), taken 24 months after the transplant. These receptors were obtained from a human patient who received a combined kidney and bone marrow transplant. T cells may partly derive from the graft donor.

This clone was seen a few times. The chain recombines TRBV10-3 with TRBJ1-1, with D possibly TRBD1 on 5 matching bases. The CDR3 has 13 residues. Trimming stripped 4 bases from V and 1 base from J, with 7 bases between. Germline V CDR1 and CDR2: ENHRY, SYGVKD. CDR3 sequence: CAISVTANTEAFF. The CDR3 DNA is TGTGCCATCAGTGTGACAGCGAACACTGAAGCTTTCTTT.

This rearrangement joins TRBV7-6 to TRBJ2-7; 10 nucleotides agree with TRBD2. The junction had 3 bases not matched to a gene; V was cut back by 2 bases and J by 5 bases. The CDR3 loop spans 14 amino acids. Germline assignment: CDR1 SGHVS and CDR2 FNYEAQ. This CDR3 is CASSLSGGADEQYF. In DNA form, the CDR3 reads TGTGCCAGCAGCTTAAGCGGGGGGGCAGACGAGCAGTACTTC. Full variable domain (missing parts from reference TRBV7-6 and TRBJ2-7): GAGVSQSPRYKVTKRGQDVALRCDPISGHVSLYWYRQALGQGPEFLTYFNYEAQQDKSGLPNDRFSAERPEGSISTLTIQRTEQRDSAMYRCASSLSGGADEQYFGPGTRLTVT.

The chain carries TRBV4-2 and TRBJ2-2; no definite D call. V lost 0 bases and J lost 5, with 7 bases in between. Germline values: CDR1 LGHNA, CDR2 YNFKEQ. The CDR3 runs to 14 residues. The CDR3 spells CASSQDHKTGELFF. The DNA for the CDR3 is TGTGCCAGCAGCCAAGATCACAAGACCGGGGAGCTGTTTTTT.

V gene TRBV30 combines with J gene TRBJ2-2; TRBD2 aligns across 7 bases. The CDR3 covers 13 residues. The germline gives CDR1 GTSNPN, CDR2 SVGIG (reference sequence). V dropped 8 bases and J dropped 3; count of bases not matched to a gene: 6. The CDR3 sequence: CAQRTSHTGELFF. The DNA for the CDR3 is TGTGCCCAACGGACTAGTCACACCGGGGAGCTGTTTTTT.

This clone came up once. The chain recombines TRBV6-4 with TRBJ1-2, with TRBD1 matching 9 bases. Germline CDR1 reads MRHNA; CDR2 reads SNTAGT. The junction had 8 bases not matched to a gene; V was cut back by 0 bases and J by 6 bases. The CDR3 contains 16 residues. The CDR3 is CASSDSRGTGRHGYTF. CDR3 coding DNA: TGTGCCAGCAGTGACTCTCGGGGGACAGGGCGACATGGCTACACCTTC.

The chain has TRBV15 and TRBJ1-2, with D maybe TRBD1 (5 bases). The V gene's germline CDR1 is LNHNV and CDR2 YYDKDF (reference sequence). This CDR3 has 13 amino acids. V lost 0 bases and J lost 6, with 8 bases in between. As DNA, the CDR3 is TGTGCCACCAGCAGAGATCTCAGGGATGGCTACACCTTC. Protein: CATSRDLRDGYTF.

CDR3 nucleotides: TGTGCCAGCAGCTCTAGGAAGGGGGGGTCCTACAATGAGCAGTTCTTC. This sequence encodes CASSSRKGGSYNEQFF. The rearrangement links TRBV5-5 to TRBJ2-1, with D perhaps TRBD2 (7 bases). The germline V gene has CDR1 SGHKS and CDR2 YYEKEE (reference sequence). The CDR3 is made up of 16 amino acids. V shed 3 bases and J shed 1 base, with 14 bases lying between them. The variable domain in full, completed from reference TRBV5-5 and TRBJ2-1, reads DAGVTQSPTHLIKTRGQQVTLRCSPISGHKSVSWYQQVLGQGPQFIFQYYEKEERGRGNFPDRFSARQFPNYSSELNVNALLLGDSALYLCASSSRKGGSYNEQFFGPGTRLTVL.

The rearrangement uses TRBV7-3 and TRBJ2-1; D may be TRBD2 (5 bases). The V and J ends lost 5 bases and 5 bases respectively, with 7 bases between them. From germline, CDR1 is SGHTA and CDR2 FQGTGA. The CDR3 has 12 residues. CDR3 DNA sequence: TGTGCCAGCAGCCCGGGAAACAATGAGCAGTTCTTC. Amino acid sequence: CASSPGNNEQFF. Using reference TRBV7-3 and TRBJ2-1 for the parts outside the CDR3, the full variable domain is GAGVSQTPSNKVTEKGKYVELRCDPISGHTALYWYRQSLGQGPEFLIYFQGTGAADDSGLPNDRFFAVRPEGSVSTLKIQRTERGDSAVYLCASSPGNNEQFFGPGTRLTVL.

The V gene is TRBV28, the J gene TRBJ1-1; 7 nucleotides agree with TRBD1. V shed 5 bases, J shed 0 bases, and the junction held 15 bases outside the gene matches. Germline lookup yields CDR1 MDHEN and CDR2 SYDVKM. This CDR3 has 18 residues. Here the CDR3 DNA reads TGTGCCAGCAGTCTGGGGGACAGTCCAAGTACCTTGAACACTGAAGCTTTCTTT. Translation: CASSLGDSPSTLNTEAFF.

The chain combines TRBV30 with TRBJ2-1, with D tentatively TRBD1 (6 bases). This CDR3 contains 14 residues. Trimming cost V 4 bases and J 4 bases, with 14 bases left between them. Per germline, CDR1 GTSNPN and CDR2 SVGIG (reference sequence). The CDR3 DNA reads as TGTGCCTGGAATTGGGCAGGGGCGTACAATGAGCAGTTCTTC. It codes for CAWNWAGAYNEQFF. Supplemented by reference TRBV30 and TRBJ2-1, the full variable domain reads SQTIHQWPATLVQPVGSPLSLECTVEGTSNPNLYWYRQAAGRGLQLLFYSVGIGQISSEVPQNLSASRPQDRQFILSSKKLLLSDSGFYLCAWNWAGAYNEQFFGPGTRLTVL.

The chain couples TRBV27 to TRBJ2-7; TRBD2 aligns across 7 bases. The germline V gene encodes CDR1 MNHEY and CDR2 SMNVEV (reference sequence). With V trimmed by 2 bases and J by 3 bases, 10 bases remained unmatched. The CDR3 sequence is 16 residues long. CDR3 amino acids: CASSLTREASYYEQYF. DNA of the CDR3: TGTGCCAGCAGTTTAACTCGGGAGGCCTCCTACTACGAGCAGTACTTC.

V is TRBV5-5 and J is TRBJ1-2; maybe TRBD1 (6 bases). V was cut by 4 bases and J by 5 bases, with 18 bases left in between. This CDR3 region has 15 residues. Germline V gives CDR1 SGHKS, CDR2 YYEKEE (reference sequence). The CDR3 is CASSLQQGLVYGYTF. CDR3 sequence (DNA): TGTGCCAGCAGCCTACAACAGGGATTAGTATATGGCTACACCTTC.

The rearrangement uses TRBV10-3 and TRBJ2-5, with 10 positions matching TRBD2. CDR3 length: 18 amino acids. The germline V gene encodes CDR1 ENHRY and CDR2 SYGVKD. The trim removed 0 bases at V and 2 bases at J, leaving 9 bases unmatched. The CDR3, as DNA: TGTGCCATCAGTGAGTCGGGTTGGACTAGCGGCCAACAAGAGACCCAGTACTTC. Its protein is CAISESGWTSGQQETQYF.

J is TRBJ2-5 and V is TRBV28, with D perhaps TRBD1 (5 bases). This CDR3 has 13 residues. The V end was cut by 3 bases, the J end by 2 bases, with 7 bases between. Germline values: CDR1 MDHEN, CDR2 SYDVKM. The CDR3 reads CASSFQGQETQYF. For the CDR3, the DNA is TGTGCCAGCAGTTTTCAGGGACAAGAGACCCAGTACTTC. Drawing the rest from reference TRBV28 and TRBJ2-5, the complete variable domain is DVKVTQSSRYLVKRTGEKVFLECVQDMDHENMFWYRQDPGLGLRLIYFSYDVKMKEKGDIPEGYSVSREKKERFSLILESASTNQTSMYLCASSFQGQETQYFGPGTRLLVL.

V and J are TRBV30 and TRBJ2-3, with TRBD1 identical over 7 bases. The J segment lost 6 bases and the V segment lost 3 bases, leaving 3 bases of the junction unmatched. This CDR3 is built from 12 residues. Germline V gene lookup returns CDR1 GTSNPN and CDR2 SVGIG (reference sequence). The CDR3 loop is CAWSETGDTQYF. CDR3 bases: TGTGCCTGGAGCGAGACAGGGGATACGCAGTATTTT.

The chain uses TRBV19 and TRBJ2-3; 9 bases line up with TRBD2. V lost 7 bases and J lost 0; bases outside the gene matches: 5. The CDR3 extends over 15 amino acids. Germline CDR1 reads LNHDA; CDR2 reads SQIVND (reference sequence). CDR3 amino acids: CASTSGVTSTDTQYF. CDR3 bases: TGTGCCAGTACTAGCGGGGTTACTAGCACAGATACGCAGTATTTT. The whole variable domain, filled in from reference TRBV19 and TRBJ2-3, reads DGGITQSPKYLFRKEGQNVTLSCEQNLNHDAMYWYRQDPGQGLRLIYYSQIVNDFQKGDIAEGYSVSREKKESFPLTVTSAQKNPTAFYLCASTSGVTSTDTQYFGPGTRLTVL.